This entry describes one TCR beta chain. Its specific antigen is unknown. No much larger clone is present one base from it, and per-base qualities are unavailable. RNA was extracted using the RNeasy kit, and roughly 0.5 to 1 microgram was reverse transcribed with random hexamers. The immunoSEQ multiplex PCR assay, which covers 54 Vbeta and 13 Jbeta segments, was used to amplify TCR beta CDR3 regions. To correct PCR amplification bias, a synthetic template baseline was used for both primer optimization and computational correction. For the original study's pipeline: Only productive sequences were kept, with reads annotated to V, D and J genes according to IMGT and analyzed in immunoSEQ Analyzer. Clonality was computed as one minus Shannon entropy normalized by log2 of the number of productive unique sequences. Public and private clones were assessed among the 100 most prevalent clones of each patient and control. Susac-specific clones were defined as absent from healthy and MS cohorts, roughly 1,100 published viral clones and other ImmuneACCESS disease sequences. TCRdb's own reprocessing of the public reads used fastp at Q25 and MiXCR and kept productive beta chains. When rows share a CDR3 protein, they turn into one entry using the most common DNA and genes. The V and J calls, along with clone size, are taken from TCRdb and not from the paper's own processing. Counted in this sample were some 110,000 distinct CDR3 sequences; approximately 93% of them appeared once. In total, the top ten clones hold 0.085% to 0.095% of the sample.

This specimen comes from a study of CD8 T cells in Susac syndrome (dated by TCRdb to the late 2010s). Background on the whole study: Repertoire sequencing was used to test whether CD8+ T cell activation and differentiation in Susac syndrome was antigen driven.

High-throughput TCR beta sequencing profiled peripheral blood CD8+ and CD4+ T cells from healthy donors, Susac syndrome patients and multiple sclerosis patients. Treatment-naive patients with stable or active relapsing-remitting disease fulfilling revised McDonald criteria were used as multiple sclerosis controls. Bulk CD8+ and CD4+ T cells were purified magnetically by negative isolation, whereas CD8+ TEMRA cells were enriched by FACS. Blood was drawn into EDTA tubes, processed within 24 hours, and PBMCs were isolated by density gradient centrifugation. PBMCs intended for TCR sequencing were frozen in liquid nitrogen and were later thawed in a 37 degrees C water bath. Purity of sorted or isolated CD4+, CD8+ and CD8+ TEMRA cells was at least 90%. The full study reports these points: The study acknowledged that relatively few individuals were included in the TCR sequencing and HLA analysis.

The CDR3 holds 11 amino acids from the cysteine to the phenylalanine. Just CDR3 DNA is preserved here, 33 bases in frame from base 1. V is pared back by 6 bases and J by 1 base, with 6 bases lying between the germline termini. CDR1 and CDR2, per the germline V gene (reference sequence), are DFQATT and SNEGSKA. The receptor was derived from a human donor with multiple sclerosis. The chain is made from TRBV20-1 and TRBJ2-5, with the D gene call left open. The sequencing input was CD4+ T cells from PBMCs. The DNA is TGCAGTGCAAGTCCCCAAGAGACCCAGTACTTC. Translation gives CSASPQETQYF.